The sequence of this T cell receptor beta chain was determined in a study of blood T cell repertoires in COVID-19. Study context: PBMCs, B-cell-depleted T cells, or T cells were the source of the cDNA or gDNA that made up the material.

This clone was seen only a few times. Methods used by the authors: Cell counts per sample came from amplifying reference gene primers. Sequencing was performed with immunoSEQ multiplex PCR; in TCRdb, only in-frame clones are kept and a portion is missing. Clone size and the V and J calls come from that table; the DNA yielded D and trimming. The sample lists roughly 300,000 clones; 85% to 90% were seen once. The V and J ends lost 5 bases and 4 bases, in that order; junction bases with no gene match: 16. CDR3 length equals 18 residues. The TCR originated in a woman in her late teens or twenties who had recovered from COVID-19. Sequenced material: PBMCs or T cells enriched from blood (not recorded which). V is TRBV23-1 and J is TRBJ1-4; 7 bases are a match to TRBD1. TRBV23-1 carries the ORF label, with uncertain function. The CDR3 protein is CASSSTGVDVRGNEKLFF. CDR3 sequence (DNA): TGCGCCAGCAGTTCCACAGGGGTGGATGTTAGGGGTAATGAAAAACTGTTTTTT.